Sequencing of this TCR beta chain was carried out in a study of cytomegalovirus exposure and HLA in healthy donors. V lost 1 base and J lost 2; bases outside the gene matches: 7. This CDR3 is 17 amino acids long. Germline CDR1 is MGHRA and CDR2 is YSYEKL. General study results and limits: Donors were assumed by presence/absence analyses to have roughly uniform sequencing depth. The study designated around 150 TCR beta chains cytomegalovirus-associated.

Concerning this clone: What it recognizes is unknown.

It was with 60 Vbeta and 13 Jbeta primers that the PCR ran. Method: immunoSEQ multiplex PCR; TCRdb's copy keeps in-frame clones and lacks some. The sample lists some 150,000 clones, 76% occurring once. The sample consisted of PBMCs. This TCR was recovered from a female donor in good health and CMV-seropositive. The V and J genes are TRBV4-1 and TRBJ1-2; 10 bases fit TRBD1. CDR3: CASSQGSPGQGNYGYTF. The DNA for the CDR3 is TGCGCCAGCAGCCAAGGAAGTCCGGGACAGGGGAACTATGGCTACACCTTC.